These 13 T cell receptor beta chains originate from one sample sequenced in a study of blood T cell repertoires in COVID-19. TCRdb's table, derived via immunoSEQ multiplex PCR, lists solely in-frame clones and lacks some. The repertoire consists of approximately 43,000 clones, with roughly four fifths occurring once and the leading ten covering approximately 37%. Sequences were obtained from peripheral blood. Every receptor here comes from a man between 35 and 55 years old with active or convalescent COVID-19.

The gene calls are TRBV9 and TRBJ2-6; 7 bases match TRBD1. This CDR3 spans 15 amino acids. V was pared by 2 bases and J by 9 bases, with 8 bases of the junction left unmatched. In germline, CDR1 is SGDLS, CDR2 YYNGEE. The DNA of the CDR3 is TGTGCCAGCAGCGTCGAGGGGGCACCGTTCAACGTCCTGACTTTC. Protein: CASSVEGAPFNVLTF. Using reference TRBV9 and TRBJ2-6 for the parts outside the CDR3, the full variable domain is DSGVTQTPKHLITATGQRVTLRCSPRSGDLSVYWYQQSLDQGLQFLIQYYNGEERAKGNILERFSAQQFPDLHSELNLSSLELGDSALYFCASSVEGAPFNVLTFGAGSRLTVL.

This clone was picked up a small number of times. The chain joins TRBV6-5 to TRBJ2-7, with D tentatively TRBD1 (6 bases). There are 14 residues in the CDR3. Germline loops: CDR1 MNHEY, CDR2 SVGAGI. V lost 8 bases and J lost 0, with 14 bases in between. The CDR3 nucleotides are TGTGCCAGCGCCCAGGGGCGGGCCTCCTACGAGCAGTACTTC. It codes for CASAQGRASYEQYF.

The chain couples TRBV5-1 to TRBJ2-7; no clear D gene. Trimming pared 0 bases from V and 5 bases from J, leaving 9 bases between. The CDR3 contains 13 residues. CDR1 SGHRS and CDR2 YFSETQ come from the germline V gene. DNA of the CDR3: TGCGCCAGCAGCTTGGAGATCCGGGACGAGCAGTACTTC. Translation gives CASSLEIRDEQYF.

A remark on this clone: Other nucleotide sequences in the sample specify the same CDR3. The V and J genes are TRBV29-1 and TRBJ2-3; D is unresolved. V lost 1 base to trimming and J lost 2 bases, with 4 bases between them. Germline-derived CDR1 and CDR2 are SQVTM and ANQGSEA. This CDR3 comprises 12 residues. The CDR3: CSVEANTDTQYF. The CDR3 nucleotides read TGCAGCGTTGAAGCTAACACAGATACGCAGTATTTT.

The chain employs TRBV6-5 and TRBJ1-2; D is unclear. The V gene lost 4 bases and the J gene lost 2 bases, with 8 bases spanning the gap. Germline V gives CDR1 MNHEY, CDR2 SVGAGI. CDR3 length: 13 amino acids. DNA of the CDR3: TGTGCCAGCAGTTTGCAGTCGAACTATGGCTACACCTTC. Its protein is CASSLQSNYGYTF.

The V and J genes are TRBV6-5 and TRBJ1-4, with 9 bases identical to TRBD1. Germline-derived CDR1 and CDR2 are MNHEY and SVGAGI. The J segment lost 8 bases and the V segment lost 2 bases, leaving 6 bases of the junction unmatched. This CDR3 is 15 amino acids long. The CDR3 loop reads CASSYGDRADEKLFF. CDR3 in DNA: TGTGCCAGCAGTTACGGGGACAGGGCGGACGAAAAACTGTTTTTT.

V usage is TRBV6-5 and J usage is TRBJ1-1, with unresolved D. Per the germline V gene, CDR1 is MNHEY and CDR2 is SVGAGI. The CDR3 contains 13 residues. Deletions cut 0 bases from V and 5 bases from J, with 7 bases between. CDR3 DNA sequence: TGTGCCAGCAGTTACTCACGGGGTACTGAAGCTTTCTTT. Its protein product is CASSYSRGTEAFF.

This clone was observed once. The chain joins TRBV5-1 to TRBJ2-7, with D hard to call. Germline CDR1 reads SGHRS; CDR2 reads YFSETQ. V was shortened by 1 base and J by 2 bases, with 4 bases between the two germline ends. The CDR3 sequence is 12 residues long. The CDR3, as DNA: TGCGCCAGCAGCTTGAGCGCCTACGAGCAGTACTTC. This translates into CASSLSAYEQYF.

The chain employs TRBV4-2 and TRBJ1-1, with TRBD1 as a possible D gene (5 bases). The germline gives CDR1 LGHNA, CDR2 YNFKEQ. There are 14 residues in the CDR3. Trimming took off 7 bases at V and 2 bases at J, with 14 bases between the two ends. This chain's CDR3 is CASMPGGTNTEAFF. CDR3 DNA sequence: TGTGCCAGCATGCCCGGGGGGACTAACACTGAAGCTTTCTTT.

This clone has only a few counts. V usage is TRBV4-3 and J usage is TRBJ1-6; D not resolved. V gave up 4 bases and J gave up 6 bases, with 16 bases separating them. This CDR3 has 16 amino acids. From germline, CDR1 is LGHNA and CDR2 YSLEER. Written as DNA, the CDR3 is TGCGCCAGCAGCCTGAACTCCAGGCAGGTTAATTCACCCCTCCACTTT. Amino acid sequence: CASSLNSRQVNSPLHF.

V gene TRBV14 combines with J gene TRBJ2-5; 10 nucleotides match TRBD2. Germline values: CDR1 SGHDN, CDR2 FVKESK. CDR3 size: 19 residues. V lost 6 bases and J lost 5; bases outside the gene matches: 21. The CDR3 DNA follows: TGTGCCAGCAGTTTACGCTGGAGCGGGGGGGCCCGAGCCGTGGAGACCCAGTACTTC. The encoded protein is CASSLRWSGGARAVETQYF.

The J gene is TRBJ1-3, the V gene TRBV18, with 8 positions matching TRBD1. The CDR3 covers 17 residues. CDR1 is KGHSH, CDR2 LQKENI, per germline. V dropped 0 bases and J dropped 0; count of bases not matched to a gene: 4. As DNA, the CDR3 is TGTGCCAGCTCACCACCCCAGGGGGCCCTCTCTGGAAACACCATATATTTT. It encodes CASSPPQGALSGNTIYF.

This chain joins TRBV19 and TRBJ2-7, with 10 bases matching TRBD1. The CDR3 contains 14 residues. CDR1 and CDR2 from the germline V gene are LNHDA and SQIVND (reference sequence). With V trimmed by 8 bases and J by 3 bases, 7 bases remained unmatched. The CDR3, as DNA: TGTGCCAGTTCCCCGGGACAGGGGATCTACGAGCAGTACTTC. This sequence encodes CASSPGQGIYEQYF. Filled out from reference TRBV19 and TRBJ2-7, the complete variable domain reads DGGITQSPKYLFRKEGQNVTLSCEQNLNHDAMYWYRQDPGQGLRLIYYSQIVNDFQKGDIAEGYSVSREKKESFPLTVTSAQKNPTAFYLCASSPGQGIYEQYFGPGTRLTVT.